This T cell receptor beta chain emerged from a study of Graves' ophthalmopathy and Graves' hyperthyroidism. CDR1 is SNHLY and CDR2 is FYNNEI in the germline V gene. Trimming cost V 3 bases and J 1 base; bases outside gene matches: 3. This CDR3 region has 14 residues. This clonotype was seen only a few times. From RNA, the CDR3 regions of TCR beta chains were amplified and sequenced. First-round RT-PCR relied on HTBI primers, and a second-round multiplex PCR came next. TCRdb independently ran MiXCR on the multiplex PCR reads; one entry per CDR3 protein. The sample contains about 1.1 million distinct CDR3 sequences, about 36% of which appear only once. Ages of hyperthyroidism patients ran from 18 to 65, and their diagnoses were new, under 2 months' duration. Exclusion applied to patients with other autoimmune diseases, uncontrolled infections, pregnancy or lactation.

The TCR was taken from an adult man with Graves' hyperthyroidism. V usage is TRBV2 and J usage is TRBJ2-7, with 7 bases matching TRBD2. Sequenced: peripheral blood or thyroid tissue (not recorded which). The CDR3 protein is CASSEEGGSYEQYF. The CDR3 nucleotides read TGTGCCAGCAGTGAGGAGGGAGGGTCCTACGAGCAGTACTTC.